The subject of this entry is one TCR beta chain. This sample stems from a study of T-cell memory formation after mild COVID-19. TCRdb independently ran MiXCR on the 5' RACE reads; one entry per CDR3 protein. The table includes hundreds of thousands of distinct CDR3 sequences, roughly 18% detected once. The CDR3 contains 14 residues. Germline trimming cut 5 bases from V and 0 bases from J; bases unmatched to any gene: 6. The V gene's germline CDR1 is DFQATT and CDR2 SNEGSKA (reference sequence). The V and J genes are TRBV20-1 and TRBJ1-2; TRBD1 agrees at 7 bases. The sequenced sample consisted of PBMCs or a T cell subset sorted from them (not recorded which). The source is an adult woman who had mild COVID-19 (a few samples of this study predate the infection). Cell type and time point are not known. In DNA form, the CDR3 reads TGCAGTGCTCCCCCCAGGGGGTCTAACTATGGCTACACCTTC. It translates to CSAPPRGSNYGYTF.